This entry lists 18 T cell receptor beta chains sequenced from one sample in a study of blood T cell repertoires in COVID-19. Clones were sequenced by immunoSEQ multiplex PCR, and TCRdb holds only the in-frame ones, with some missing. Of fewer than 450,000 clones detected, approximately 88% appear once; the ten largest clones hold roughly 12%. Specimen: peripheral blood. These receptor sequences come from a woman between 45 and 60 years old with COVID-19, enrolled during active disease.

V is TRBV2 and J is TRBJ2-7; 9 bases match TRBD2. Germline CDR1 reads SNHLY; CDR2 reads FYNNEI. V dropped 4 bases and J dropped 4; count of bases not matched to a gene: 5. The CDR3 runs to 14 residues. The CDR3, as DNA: TGTGCCAGCAGTGTCCAGCGGGGGGTGTACGAGCAGTACTTC. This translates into CASSVQRGVYEQYF.

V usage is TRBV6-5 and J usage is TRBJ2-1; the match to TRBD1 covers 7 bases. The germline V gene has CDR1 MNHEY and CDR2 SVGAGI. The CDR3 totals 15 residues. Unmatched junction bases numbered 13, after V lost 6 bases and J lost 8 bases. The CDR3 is CASSPLFEGAHEQFF. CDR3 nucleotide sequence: TGTGCCAGCAGCCCCCTCTTCGAGGGGGCGCATGAGCAGTTCTTC.

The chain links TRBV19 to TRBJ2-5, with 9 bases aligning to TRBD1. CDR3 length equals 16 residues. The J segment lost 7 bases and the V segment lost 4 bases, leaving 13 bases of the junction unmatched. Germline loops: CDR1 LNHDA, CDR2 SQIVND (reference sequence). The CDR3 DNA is TGTGCCAGTAGTACCTCGGCGGGACAGGGAGAGTGGACCCAGTACTTC. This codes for CASSTSAGQGEWTQYF.

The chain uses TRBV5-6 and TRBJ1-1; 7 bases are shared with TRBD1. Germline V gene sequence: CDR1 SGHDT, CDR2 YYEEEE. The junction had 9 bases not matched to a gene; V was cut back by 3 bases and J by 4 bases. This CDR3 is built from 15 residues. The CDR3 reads CASSSIDRVGTEAFF. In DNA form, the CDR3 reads TGTGCCAGCAGCTCTATCGACAGGGTAGGCACTGAAGCTTTCTTT.

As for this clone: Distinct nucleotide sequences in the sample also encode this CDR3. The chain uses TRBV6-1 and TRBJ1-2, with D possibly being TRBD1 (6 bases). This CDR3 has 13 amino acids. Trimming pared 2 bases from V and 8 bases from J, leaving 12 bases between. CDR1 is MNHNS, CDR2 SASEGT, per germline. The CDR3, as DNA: TGTGCCAGCAGTGAATCAGGGGCGGGCGGCTACACCTTC. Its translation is CASSESGAGGYTF.

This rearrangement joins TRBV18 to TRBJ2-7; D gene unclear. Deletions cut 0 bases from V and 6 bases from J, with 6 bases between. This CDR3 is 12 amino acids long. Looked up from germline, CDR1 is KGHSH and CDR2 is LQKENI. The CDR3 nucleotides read TGTGCCAGCTCACCACCCAGTGGCGAGCAGTACTTC. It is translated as CASSPPSGEQYF. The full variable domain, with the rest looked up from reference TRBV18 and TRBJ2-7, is NAGVMQNPRHLVRRRGQEARLRCSPMKGHSHVYWYRQLPEEGLKFMVYLQKENIIDESGMPKERFSAEFPKEGPSILRIQQVVRGDSAAYFCASSPPSGEQYFGPGTRLTVT.

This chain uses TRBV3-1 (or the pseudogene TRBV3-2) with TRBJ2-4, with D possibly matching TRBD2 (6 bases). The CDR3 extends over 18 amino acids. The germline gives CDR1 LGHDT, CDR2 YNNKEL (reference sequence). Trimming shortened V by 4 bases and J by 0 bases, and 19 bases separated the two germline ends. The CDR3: CASSLLGAAGIAKNIQYF. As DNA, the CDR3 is TGTGCCAGCAGCCTCCTCGGGGCAGCGGGCATAGCCAAAAACATTCAGTACTTC.

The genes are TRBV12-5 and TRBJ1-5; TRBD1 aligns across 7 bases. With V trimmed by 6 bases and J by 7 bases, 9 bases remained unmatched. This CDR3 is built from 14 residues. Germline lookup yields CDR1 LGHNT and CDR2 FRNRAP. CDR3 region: CASGLGQAEQPQHF. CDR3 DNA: TGTGCTAGTGGCCTAGGACAGGCGGAGCAGCCCCAGCATTTT.

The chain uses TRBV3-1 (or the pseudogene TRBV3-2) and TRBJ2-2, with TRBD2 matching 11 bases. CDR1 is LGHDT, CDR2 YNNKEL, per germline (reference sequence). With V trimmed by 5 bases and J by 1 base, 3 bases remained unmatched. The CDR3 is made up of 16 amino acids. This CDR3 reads CASSILAGGNTGELFF. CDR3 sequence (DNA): TGTGCCAGCAGCATCCTAGCGGGGGGGAACACCGGGGAGCTGTTTTTT.

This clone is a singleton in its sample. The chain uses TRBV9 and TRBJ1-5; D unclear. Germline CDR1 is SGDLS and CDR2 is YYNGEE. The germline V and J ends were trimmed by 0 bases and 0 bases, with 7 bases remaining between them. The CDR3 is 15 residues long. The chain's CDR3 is CASSVDGYSNQPQHF. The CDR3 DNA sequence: TGTGCCAGCAGCGTAGACGGGTATAGCAATCAGCCCCAGCATTTT.

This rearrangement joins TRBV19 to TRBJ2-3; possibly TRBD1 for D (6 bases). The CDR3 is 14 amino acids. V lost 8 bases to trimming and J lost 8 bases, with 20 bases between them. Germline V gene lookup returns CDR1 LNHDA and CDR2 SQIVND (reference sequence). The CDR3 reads CASGNTGRGGTQYF. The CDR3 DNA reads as TGTGCCAGTGGAAATACAGGGCGAGGGGGTACGCAGTATTTT.

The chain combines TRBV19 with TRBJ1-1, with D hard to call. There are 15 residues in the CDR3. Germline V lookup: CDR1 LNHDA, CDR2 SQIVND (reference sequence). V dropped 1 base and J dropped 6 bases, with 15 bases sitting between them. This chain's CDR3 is CASSIGRYDGAEAFF. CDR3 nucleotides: TGTGCCAGTAGTATAGGGAGGTATGACGGGGCTGAAGCTTTCTTT.

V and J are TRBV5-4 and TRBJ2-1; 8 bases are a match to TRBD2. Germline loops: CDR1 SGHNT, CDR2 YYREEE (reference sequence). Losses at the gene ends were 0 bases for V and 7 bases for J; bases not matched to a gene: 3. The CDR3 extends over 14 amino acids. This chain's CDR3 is CASSLAGGGNEQFF. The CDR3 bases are TGTGCCAGCAGCTTGGCCGGGGGGGGGAATGAGCAGTTCTTC.

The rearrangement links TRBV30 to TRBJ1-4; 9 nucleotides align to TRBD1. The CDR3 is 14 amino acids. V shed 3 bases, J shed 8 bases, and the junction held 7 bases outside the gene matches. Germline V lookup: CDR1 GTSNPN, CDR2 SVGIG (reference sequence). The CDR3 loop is CAWSHRTGEEKLFF. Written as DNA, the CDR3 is TGTGCCTGGAGCCACAGGACAGGGGAGGAAAAACTGTTTTTT.

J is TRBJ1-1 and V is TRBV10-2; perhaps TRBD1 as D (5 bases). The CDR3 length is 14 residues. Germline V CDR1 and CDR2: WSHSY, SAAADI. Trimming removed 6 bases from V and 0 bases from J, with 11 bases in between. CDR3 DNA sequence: TGCGCCAGCAGCGACAGCGTACTGAACACTGAAGCTTTCTTT. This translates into CASSDSVLNTEAFF.

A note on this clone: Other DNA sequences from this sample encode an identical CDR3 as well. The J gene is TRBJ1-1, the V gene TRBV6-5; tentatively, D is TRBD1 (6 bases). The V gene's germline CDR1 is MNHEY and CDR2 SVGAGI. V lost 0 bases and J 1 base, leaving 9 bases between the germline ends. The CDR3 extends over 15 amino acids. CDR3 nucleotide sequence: TGTGCCAGCAGTTACTCCCGGACAGCGAACACTGAAGCTTTCTTT. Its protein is CASSYSRTANTEAFF.

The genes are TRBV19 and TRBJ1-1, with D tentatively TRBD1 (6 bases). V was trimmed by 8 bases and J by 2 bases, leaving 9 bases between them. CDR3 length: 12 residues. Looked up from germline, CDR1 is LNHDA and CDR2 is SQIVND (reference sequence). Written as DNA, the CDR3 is TGTGCCAGTGCAGGGGATAACACTGAAGCTTTCTTT. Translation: CASAGDNTEAFF.

CDR3 DNA sequence: TGTGCCAGCAGCTATGGCGGGGGGCCTAAAGAGACCCAGTACTTC. Translated: CASSYGGGPKETQYF. The chain uses TRBV27 and TRBJ2-5; TRBD2 matches 8 bases. CDR1 MNHEY and CDR2 SMNVEV come from the germline V gene (reference sequence). CDR3 length: 15 residues. With V trimmed by 6 bases and J by 3 bases, 9 bases remained unmatched.